This T cell receptor (beta chain) was sequenced during a study of blood T cell repertoires in COVID-19. At the level of the study: Samples of COVID-19 (acute and convalescent) were obtained from the United States, Italy and Spain.

CDR3 length: 14 residues. Germline assignment: CDR1 SGHRS and CDR2 YFSETQ. Trimming took off 1 base at V and 1 base at J, with 5 bases between the two ends. How the authors handled the data: Amplified reference gene primers provided the basis for estimating nucleated cell counts. The method was immunoSEQ multiplex PCR; TCRdb's version includes in-frame clones alone and lacks a portion of them. V and J calls and clone size are copied from that table; D and trimming were computed from the DNA. The repertoire has about 160,000 clones, approximately 93% of them found once; the top ten carry approximately 2%. The table lists this clone with a few counts. Other DNA sequences of this sample code for an identical CDR3. Patients from Seattle were sampled longitudinally, starting during active infection.

The source of this sequence is a woman aged 55-69 years with COVID-19, enrolled during active disease. Sequences were obtained from peripheral blood. V and J are TRBV5-1 and TRBJ2-2; D gene ambiguous. The CDR3 loop reads CASSLSGNTGELFF. The CDR3, as DNA: TGCGCCAGCAGCTTGTCCGGGAACACCGGGGAGCTGTTTTTT.